Shown below are 21 T cell receptor beta chains from a single sample sequenced in a study of cytomegalovirus exposure and HLA in healthy donors. The PCR ran on 60 Vbeta and 13 Jbeta primers. Using immunoSEQ multiplex PCR, the repertoire was profiled, and TCRdb retains in-frame clones only, with some absent. Of around 110,000 clones listed, over 65% are singletons. Specimen: PBMCs. The receptors shown here come from a woman aged 30 to 39 in good health and CMV-seronegative.

The chain combines TRBV29-1 with TRBJ2-5, with a weak D call TRBD1 (6 bases). The end of the DNA fits TRBJ2-7 better, so the J call may be wrong. Germline loops: CDR1 SQVTM, CDR2 ANQGSEA. This CDR3 is built from 12 residues. The CDR3 nucleotides are TGCAGCGTTTCCGGGACAATCGACGAGCAGTACTTC. This sequence encodes CSVSGTIDEQYF.

The table lists this clone with a few counts. This rearrangement joins TRBV5-5 to TRBJ1-3; unclear D gene. Trimming left V 4 bases short and J 5 bases short, with 7 bases between. Germline V gene lookup returns CDR1 SGHKS and CDR2 YYEKEE (reference sequence). The CDR3 loop spans 12 amino acids. The CDR3 DNA reads TGTGCCAGCAGCGGTAGCAGAAACACCATATATTTT. It codes for CASSGSRNTIYF. Based on the CDR3 plus reference TRBV5-5 and TRBJ1-3, the full variable domain is DAGVTQSPTHLIKTRGQQVTLRCSPISGHKSVSWYQQVLGQGPQFIFQYYEKEERGRGNFPDRFSARQFPNYSSELNVNALLLGDSALYLCASSGSRNTIYFGEGSWLTVV.

The rearrangement links TRBV4-1 to TRBJ2-1; TRBD1 matches 11 bases. The CDR3 runs 17 residues. The germline CDR1 and CDR2 sequences are MGHRA and YSYEKL. The V gene end was trimmed by 0 bases and the J gene end by 4 bases; junction bases not matched to a gene: 5. For the CDR3, the DNA is TGCGCCAGCAGCCAAGATTCGGGACAGGGGGTATACAATGAGCAGTTCTTC. Translating it yields CASSQDSGQGVYNEQFF.

The chain recombines TRBV29-1 with TRBJ1-1; unclear D gene. The CDR3 covers 11 residues. Germline assignment: CDR1 SQVTM and CDR2 ANQGSEA. Trimming left V 5 bases short and J 8 bases short, with 12 bases between. Here the CDR3 DNA reads TGCAGCGTTCCGGGAGTCGGAGAAGCTTTCTTT. As protein: CSVPGVGEAFF.

The rearrangement joins TRBV9 to TRBJ1-6, with D possibly matching TRBD1 (6 bases). Germline V gene sequence: CDR1 SGDLS, CDR2 YYNGEE. The CDR3 extends over 14 amino acids. V was pared by 4 bases and J by 10 bases, with 15 bases between. CDR3 in amino acids: CASSPRQGRSPLHF. For the CDR3, the DNA is TGTGCCAGCAGCCCCCGGCAGGGGCGATCACCCCTCCACTTT.

The V call is TRBV5-1, the J call TRBJ1-1; 8 bases map to TRBD1. The CDR3 is 14 amino acids. The J segment lost 5 bases and the V segment lost 4 bases, leaving 7 bases of the junction unmatched. Germline V gives CDR1 SGHRS, CDR2 YFSETQ. CDR3 loop: CASSVGQGYTEAFF. For the CDR3, the DNA is TGCGCCAGCAGCGTAGGACAGGGATATACTGAAGCTTTCTTT.

V is TRBV27 and J is TRBJ1-1; 9 bases are a match to TRBD1. Looked up from germline, CDR1 is MNHEY and CDR2 is SMNVEV (reference sequence). V trimming: 8 bases; J trimming: 0 bases; junction bases outside the gene matches: 13. The CDR3 is made up of 17 amino acids. CDR3 nucleotide sequence: TGTGCCAGCCGTAGACAGGGGGAAGGGCGCATGAACACTGAAGCTTTCTTT. It translates to CASRRQGEGRMNTEAFF.

The count of this clone is one. The chain employs TRBV30 and TRBJ1-1, with 7 bases lining up with TRBD1. V shed 0 bases and J 5 bases; nucleotides not matched to a gene: 6. Germline V CDR1 and CDR2: GTSNPN, SVGIG (reference sequence). This CDR3 contains 14 residues. CDR3 nucleotide sequence: TGTGCCTGGAGTGTTTTGCAGGGGGAAACTGAAGCTTTCTTT. Its translation: CAWSVLQGETEAFF. Full variable domain (rest looked up from reference TRBV30 and TRBJ1-1): SQTIHQWPATLVQPVGSPLSLECTVEGTSNPNLYWYRQAAGRGLQLLFYSVGIGQISSEVPQNLSASRPQDRQFILSSKKLLLSDSGFYLCAWSVLQGETEAFFGQGTRLTVV.

The chain couples TRBV5-1 to TRBJ1-2; a weak D match, TRBD1 (6 bases). This CDR3 comprises 14 residues. Per the germline V gene, CDR1 is SGHRS and CDR2 is YFSETQ. V was pared by 5 bases and J by 4 bases, with 15 bases between. DNA for the CDR3: TGCGCCAGCAGGCTGACCGGGACAAGCTATGGCTACACCTTC. Protein product: CASRLTGTSYGYTF.

With regard to this clone: Different DNA sequences within this sample yield the same CDR3. The CDR3 nucleotides read TGTGCCAGCAGCTGGACAGGGCGTACTGAAGCTTTCTTT. Its translation: CASSWTGRTEAFF. J is TRBJ1-1 and V is TRBV27, with 8 bases that match TRBD1. This CDR3 spans 13 amino acids. Trimming cost V 6 bases and J 5 bases; bases outside gene matches: 5. Germline CDR1 reads MNHEY; CDR2 reads SMNVEV (reference sequence).

The V and J genes are TRBV5-1 and TRBJ1-2, with D perhaps TRBD1 (6 bases). Per germline, CDR1 SGHRS and CDR2 YFSETQ. V was pared by 0 bases and J by 7 bases, with 22 bases between. CDR3 length: 17 residues. In DNA, the CDR3 is TGCGCCAGCAGCTTGGGGTCAGGGGCCCACCTATTGACTGGCTACACCTTC. It codes for CASSLGSGAHLLTGYTF.

The rearrangement joins TRBV30 to TRBJ2-7, with a tentative D call TRBD2 (7 bases). The germline V gene encodes CDR1 GTSNPN and CDR2 SVGIG (reference sequence). The V gene lost 0 bases and the J gene lost 3 bases, with 12 bases spanning the gap. CDR3 length: 14 residues. Here the CDR3 reads CAWSVGGVNYEQYF. CDR3 bases: TGTGCCTGGAGTGTAGGGGGGGTAAACTACGAGCAGTACTTC.

This sequence joins TRBV5-1 and TRBJ1-2; 7 bases are a match to TRBD1. CDR1 SGHRS and CDR2 YFSETQ come from the germline V gene. V dropped 1 base and J dropped 2; count of bases not matched to a gene: 8. This CDR3 has 16 amino acids. DNA for the CDR3: TGCGCCAGCAGCTTGTCTGTGACAGGGTTGAACTATGGCTACACCTTC. Its protein is CASSLSVTGLNYGYTF. The full variable domain, in which reference TRBV5-1 and TRBJ1-2 provide the parts outside the CDR3, is KAGVTQTPRYLIKTRGQQVTLSCSPISGHRSVSWYQQTPGQGLQFLFEYFSETQRNKGNFPGRFSGRQFSNSRSEMNVSTLELGDSALYLCASSLSVTGLNYGYTFGSGTRLTVV.

The V and J genes are TRBV19 and TRBJ1-1, with D unclear. Germline loops: CDR1 LNHDA, CDR2 SQIVND (reference sequence). The CDR3 is 16 residues long. The ends were cut back, 1 base at V and 0 bases at J, with 12 bases in the middle. The CDR3, as DNA: TGTGCCAGTAGTATAGGTGGGGAGTGGCTGAACACTGAAGCTTTCTTT. It encodes CASSIGGEWLNTEAFF.

This rearrangement joins TRBV7-8 to TRBJ2-3; possibly TRBD2 for D (6 bases). CDR3 size: 16 residues. In germline, CDR1 is SGHVS, CDR2 FQNEAQ. The V and J ends lost 5 bases and 4 bases respectively, with 19 bases between them. The CDR3 bases are TGTGCCAGCAGCCTAATACCGGGACTTTTATCAGATACGCAGTATTTT. Translated: CASSLIPGLLSDTQYF.

In its sample, this clone was seen once. V and J are TRBV5-1 and TRBJ1-1; D not resolved. This CDR3 has 13 residues. Germline CDR1 is SGHRS and CDR2 is YFSETQ. The V end lost 3 bases, the J end lost 4 bases, and 10 bases lay between the germline ends. Here the CDR3 DNA reads TGCGCCAGCAGCTATGCCGGCGGCACTGAAGCTTTCTTT. It specifies CASSYAGGTEAFF.

The chain uses TRBV6-1 and TRBJ2-2, with 12 bases matching TRBD2. CDR3 size: 16 residues. Germline V gene lookup returns CDR1 MNHNS and CDR2 SASEGT. V lost 4 bases and J lost 6; bases outside the gene matches: 6. The CDR3 reads CASSGLAGVDAGELFF. Written as DNA, the CDR3 is TGTGCCAGCAGTGGACTAGCGGGAGTAGACGCCGGGGAGCTGTTTTTT.

The CDR3, as DNA: TGTGCCAGCATGAGGAACACTGAAGCTTTCTTT. Amino acids: CASMRNTEAFF. This chain links TRBV28 with TRBJ1-1; D is unresolved. This CDR3 contains 11 residues. V dropped 7 bases and J dropped 1 base, with 4 bases sitting between them. CDR1 is MDHEN, CDR2 SYDVKM, per germline.

The chain combines TRBV5-4 with TRBJ2-7; D gene uncertain. The CDR3 is 13 amino acids. V was shortened by 4 bases and J by 1 base, with 9 bases between the two germline ends. The V gene's germline CDR1 is SGHNT and CDR2 YYREEE (reference sequence). The CDR3 reads CASSPVGSYEQYF. CDR3 bases: TGTGCCAGCAGCCCTGTCGGGTCCTACGAGCAGTACTTC.

This chain links TRBV2 with TRBJ2-7; 7 bases line up with TRBD2. The CDR3 is made up of 15 amino acids. From germline, CDR1 is SNHLY and CDR2 FYNNEI. V trimming: 1 base; J trimming: 4 bases; junction bases outside the gene matches: 7. CDR3 sequence: CASSEGGGLAYEQYF. The CDR3 DNA sequence: TGTGCCAGCAGTGAAGGGGGGGGACTTGCTTACGAGCAGTACTTC.

This rearrangement joins TRBV20-1 to TRBJ1-1, with D unclear. Germline V gene sequence: CDR1 DFQATT, CDR2 SNEGSKA (reference sequence). Trimming removed 1 base from V and 7 bases from J, with 7 bases in between. The CDR3 length is 11 residues. The CDR3 protein is CSARGLVEAFF. The CDR3 DNA reads as TGCAGTGCTAGAGGTCTAGTTGAAGCTTTCTTT.